This TCR beta chain was captured by sequencing in a study of T-cell reconstitution after alpha-beta-depleted transplantation in children. This clonotype has ten or more counts. Construction of the TCRbeta library involved unique molecular identifiers. TCRdb passed the PCR reads through MiXCR, listing each CDR3 protein once. The profile shows about 640,000 distinct CDR3 sequences, roughly 15% of them singletons. Germline loops: CDR1 SGHTA, CDR2 FQGTGA. The CDR3 sequence is 15 residues long. V lost 2 bases and J 5 bases, leaving 13 bases between the germline ends. The receptor comes from a human donor who donated a stem cell graft to a child with acute myeloid leukemia. The sequenced sample was PBMCs from the stem cell graft donor, obtained from the stem cell graft. V usage is TRBV7-3 and J usage is TRBJ2-1, with unresolved D. CDR3 in DNA: TGTGCCAGCAGCTTAGACGCGGCGCCCCACAATGAGCAGTTCTTC. Protein product: CASSLDAAPHNEQFF. Supplemented by reference TRBV7-3 and TRBJ2-1, the full variable domain reads GAGVSQTPSNKVTEKGKYVELRCDPISGHTALYWYRQSLGQGPEFLIYFQGTGAADDSGLPNDRFFAVRPEGSVSTLKIQRTERGDSAVYLCASSLDAAPHNEQFFGPGTRLTVL.